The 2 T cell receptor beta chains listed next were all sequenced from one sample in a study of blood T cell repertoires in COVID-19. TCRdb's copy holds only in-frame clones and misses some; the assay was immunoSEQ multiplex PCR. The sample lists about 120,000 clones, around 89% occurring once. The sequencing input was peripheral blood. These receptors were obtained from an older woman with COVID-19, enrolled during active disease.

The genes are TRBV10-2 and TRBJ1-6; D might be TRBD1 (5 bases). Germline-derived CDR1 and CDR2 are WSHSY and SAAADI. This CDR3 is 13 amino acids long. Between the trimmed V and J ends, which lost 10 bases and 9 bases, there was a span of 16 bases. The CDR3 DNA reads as TGCGCCACATCTCCGGCGGGGGGTTCACCCCTCCACTTT. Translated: CATSPAGGSPLHF.

DNA for the CDR3: TGTGCCAGCAGTTACTCCGGATTCGGTCGAGAGGTTGAAGCTTTCTTT. As protein: CASSYSGFGREVEAFF. V gene TRBV6-2 or TRBV6-3 combines with J gene TRBJ1-1; no definite D call. This CDR3 spans 16 amino acids. V lost 0 bases to trimming and J lost 7 bases, with 18 bases between them. Germline assignment: CDR1 MNHEY and CDR2 SVGEGT.